This T cell receptor beta chain was identified in a study of blood T cells in healthy people across ages. Findings of the study overall: Unsorted PBMCs ruled out conclusive naive versus antigen-experienced comparison.

Isolation yielded PBMCs, at least 7 million per sample, in every case. In regard to this clonotype: The antigen is unknown.

Germline assignment: CDR1 MDHEN and CDR2 SYDVKM. V was pared by 8 bases and J by 0 bases, with 11 bases between. The CDR3 is 15 amino acids. Using a J-beta primer mix together with a sample-barcoded 5' primer, a second PCR was run for roughly 6 to 11 cycles. The authors tagged each cDNA molecule using a template-switch adaptor with 12 random nucleotides. MiXCR, run by TCRdb on the 5' RACE reads, gives a single entry per CDR3 protein. The table lists 1.8 million or so distinct CDR3 sequences, about 39% of them singletons. Sequencing used blood. The rearrangement uses TRBV28 and TRBJ2-6, with D maybe TRBD1 (5 bases). This clonotype was obtained from a human donor in good health. CDR3 bases: TGTGCCAGCGGGGCCCAGGCCTCTGGGGCCAACGTCCTGACTTTC. Its protein is CASGAQASGANVLTF.